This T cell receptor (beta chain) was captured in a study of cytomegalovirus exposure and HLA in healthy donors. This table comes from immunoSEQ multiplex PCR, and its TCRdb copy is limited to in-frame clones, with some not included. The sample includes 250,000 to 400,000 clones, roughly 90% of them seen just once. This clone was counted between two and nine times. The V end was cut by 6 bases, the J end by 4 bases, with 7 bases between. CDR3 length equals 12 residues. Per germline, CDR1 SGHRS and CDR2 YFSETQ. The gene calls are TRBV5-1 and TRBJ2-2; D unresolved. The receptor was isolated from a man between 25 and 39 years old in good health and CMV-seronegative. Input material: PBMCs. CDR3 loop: CASNHGTGELFF. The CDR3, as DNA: TGCGCCAGCAACCACGGCACCGGGGAGCTGTTTTTT.